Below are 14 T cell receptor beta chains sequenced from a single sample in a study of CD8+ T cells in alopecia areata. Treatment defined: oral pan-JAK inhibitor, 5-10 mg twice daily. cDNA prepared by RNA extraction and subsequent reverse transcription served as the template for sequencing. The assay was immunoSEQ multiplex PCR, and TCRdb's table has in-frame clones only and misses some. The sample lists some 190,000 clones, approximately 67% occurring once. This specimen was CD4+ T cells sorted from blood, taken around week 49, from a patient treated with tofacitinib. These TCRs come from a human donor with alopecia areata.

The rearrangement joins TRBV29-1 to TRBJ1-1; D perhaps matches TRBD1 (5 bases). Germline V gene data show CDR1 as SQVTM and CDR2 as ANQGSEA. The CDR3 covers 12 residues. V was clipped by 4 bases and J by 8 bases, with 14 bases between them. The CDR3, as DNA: TGCAGCGTTGTAGAGGGACGGCTGGAAGCTTTCTTT. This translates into CSVVEGRLEAFF.

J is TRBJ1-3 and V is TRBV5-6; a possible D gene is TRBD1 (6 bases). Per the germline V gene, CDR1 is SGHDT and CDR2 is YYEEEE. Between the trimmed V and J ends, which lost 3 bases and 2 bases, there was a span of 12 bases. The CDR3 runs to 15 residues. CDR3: CASSWTANAGNTIYF. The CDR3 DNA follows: TGTGCCAGCAGCTGGACAGCGAACGCTGGAAACACCATATATTTT.

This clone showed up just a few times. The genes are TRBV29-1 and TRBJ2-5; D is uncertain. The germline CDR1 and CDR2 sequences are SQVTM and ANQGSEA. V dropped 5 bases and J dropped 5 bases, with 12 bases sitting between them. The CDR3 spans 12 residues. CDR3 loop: CSVYSVRETQYF. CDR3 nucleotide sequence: TGCAGCGTTTATTCCGTCCGGGAGACCCAGTACTTC. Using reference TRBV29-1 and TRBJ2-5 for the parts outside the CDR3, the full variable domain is SAVISQKPSRDICQRGTSLTIQCQVDSQVTMMFWYRQQPGQSLTLIATANQGSEATYESGFVIDKFPISRPNLTFSTLTVSNMSPEDSSIYLCSVYSVRETQYFGPGTRLLVL.

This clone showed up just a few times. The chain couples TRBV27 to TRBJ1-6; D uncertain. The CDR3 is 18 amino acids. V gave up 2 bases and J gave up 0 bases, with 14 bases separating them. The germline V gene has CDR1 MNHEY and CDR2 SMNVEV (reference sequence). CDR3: CASSLGGRKSSYNSPLHF. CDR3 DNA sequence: TGTGCCAGCAGTTTAGGCGGCAGAAAGAGCTCCTATAATTCACCCCTCCACTTT.

CDR3 bases: TGTGCCAGCAGCTCTAAGACGGAAGGACTAGCGGTTAACAATGAGCAGTTCTTC. Its protein product is CASSSKTEGLAVNNEQFF. V is TRBV5-6 and J is TRBJ2-1, with 10 positions matching TRBD2. Per germline, CDR1 SGHDT and CDR2 YYEEEE. The junction had 14 bases not matched to a gene; V was cut back by 3 bases and J by 5 bases. The CDR3 consists of 18 residues.

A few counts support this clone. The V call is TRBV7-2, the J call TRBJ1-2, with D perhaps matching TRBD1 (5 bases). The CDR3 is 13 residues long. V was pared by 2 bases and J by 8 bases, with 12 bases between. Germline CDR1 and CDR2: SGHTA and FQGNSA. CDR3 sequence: CASSLTDTAGYTF. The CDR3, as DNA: TGTGCCAGCAGCTTAACGGACACCGCCGGCTACACCTTC.

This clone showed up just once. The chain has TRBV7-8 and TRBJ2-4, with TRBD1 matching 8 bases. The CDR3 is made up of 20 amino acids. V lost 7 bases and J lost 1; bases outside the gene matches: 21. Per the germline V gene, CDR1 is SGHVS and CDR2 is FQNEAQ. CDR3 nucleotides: TGTGCCAGCATTTTTACGTCGACAGGGGAGACCATATGGGCCAAAAACATTCAGTACTTC. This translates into CASIFTSTGETIWAKNIQYF.

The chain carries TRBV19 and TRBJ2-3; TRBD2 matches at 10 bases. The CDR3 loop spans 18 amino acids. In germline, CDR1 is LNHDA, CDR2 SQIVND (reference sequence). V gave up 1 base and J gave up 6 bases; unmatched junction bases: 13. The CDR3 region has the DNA TGTGCCAGTAGTATAGCTCGGCTAGCGGGGGCCGGGCGGGATACGCAGTATTTT. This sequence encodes CASSIARLAGAGRDTQYF.

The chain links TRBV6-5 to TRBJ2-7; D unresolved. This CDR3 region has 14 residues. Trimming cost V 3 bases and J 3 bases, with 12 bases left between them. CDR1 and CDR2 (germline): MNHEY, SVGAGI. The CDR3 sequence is CASSYSQSSYEQYF. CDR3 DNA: TGTGCCAGCAGTTATAGTCAGTCAAGCTACGAGCAGTACTTC.

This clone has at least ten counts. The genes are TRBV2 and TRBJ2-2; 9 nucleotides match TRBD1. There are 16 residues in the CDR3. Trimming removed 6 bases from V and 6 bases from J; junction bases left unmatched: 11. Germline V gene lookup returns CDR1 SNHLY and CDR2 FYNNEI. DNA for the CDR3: TGTGCCAGCAGCTCGTTACCGGGACAGGGATCCGGGGAGCTGTTTTTT. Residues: CASSSLPGQGSGELFF.

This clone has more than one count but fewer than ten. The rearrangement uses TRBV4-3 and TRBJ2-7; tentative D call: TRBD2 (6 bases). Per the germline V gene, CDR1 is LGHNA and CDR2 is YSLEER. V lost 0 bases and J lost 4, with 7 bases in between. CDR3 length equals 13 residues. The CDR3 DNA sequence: TGCGCCAGCAGCCAAGAGAGCGGGTACGAGCAGTACTTC. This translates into CASSQESGYEQYF.

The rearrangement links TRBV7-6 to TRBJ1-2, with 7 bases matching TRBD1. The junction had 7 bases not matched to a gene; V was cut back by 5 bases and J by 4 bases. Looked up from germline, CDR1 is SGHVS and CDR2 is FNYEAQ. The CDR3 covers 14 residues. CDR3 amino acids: CASSQTGTGYGYTF. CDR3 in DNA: TGTGCCAGCAGCCAGACAGGGACCGGCTATGGCTACACCTTC. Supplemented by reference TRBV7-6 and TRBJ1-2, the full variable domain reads GAGVSQSPRYKVTKRGQDVALRCDPISGHVSLYWYRQALGQGPEFLTYFNYEAQQDKSGLPNDRFSAERPEGSISTLTIQRTEQRDSAMYRCASSQTGTGYGYTFGSGTRLTVV.

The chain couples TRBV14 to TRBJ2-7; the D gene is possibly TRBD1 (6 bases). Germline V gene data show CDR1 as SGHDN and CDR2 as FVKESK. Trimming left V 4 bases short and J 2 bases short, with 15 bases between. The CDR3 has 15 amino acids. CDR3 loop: CASSPRRTAPYEQYF. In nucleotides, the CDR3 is TGTGCCAGCAGCCCGAGAAGGACAGCCCCCTACGAGCAGTACTTC.

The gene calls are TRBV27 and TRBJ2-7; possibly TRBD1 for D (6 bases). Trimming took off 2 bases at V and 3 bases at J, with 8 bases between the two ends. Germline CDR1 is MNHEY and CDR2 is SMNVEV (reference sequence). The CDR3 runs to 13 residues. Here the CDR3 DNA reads TGTGCCAGCAGTTTAAAGGACAGCTACGAGCAGTACTTC. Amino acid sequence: CASSLKDSYEQYF.